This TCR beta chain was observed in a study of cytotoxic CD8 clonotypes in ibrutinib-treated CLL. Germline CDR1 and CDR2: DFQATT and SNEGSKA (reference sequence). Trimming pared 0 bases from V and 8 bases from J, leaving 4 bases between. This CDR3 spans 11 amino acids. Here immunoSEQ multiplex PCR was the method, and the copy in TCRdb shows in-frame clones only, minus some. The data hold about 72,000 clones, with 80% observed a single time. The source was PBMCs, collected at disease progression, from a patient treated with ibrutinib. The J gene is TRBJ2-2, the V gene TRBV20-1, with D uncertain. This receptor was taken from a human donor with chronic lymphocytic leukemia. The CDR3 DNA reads TGCAGTGCTAGAGACAGGGGGGAGCTGTTTTTT. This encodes CSARDRGELFF.